A selection of T cell receptor beta chains follows, all from one sample in a study of T cell responses to AZD1222 COVID-19 vaccine. The assay was immunoSEQ multiplex PCR, and TCRdb's table has in-frame clones only and misses some. The repertoire has 120,000 to 150,000 clones, 88% of them found once; the top ten carry approximately 2.3%. The starting material was peripheral blood, obtained on day 0 of AZD1222 vaccination. Every receptor here comes from an adult in good health. Both conserved end residues are part of each CDR3. D genes are given only for firm matches. Size values are once, few and many counts, or a class for expanded clones, and some rows have none.

J gene	clone size	V gene	D gene	CDR3 DNA	CDR3 protein
TRBJ2-1	NA	TRBV5-1	NA	TGCGCCAGCAGCTTCGACAACTCCTACAATGAGCAGTTCTTC	CASSFDNSYNEQFF
TRBJ2-5	NA	TRBV5-1	NA	TGCGCCAGCAGCTTGGTTGGGACTTCTCAAGAGACCCAGTACTTC	CASSLVGTSQETQYF
TRBJ1-2	NA	TRBV11-3	NA	TGTGCCAGCAGCTTATCCAGGGACTCCTCCTATGGCTACACCTTC	CASSLSRDSSYGYTF
TRBJ2-7	NA	TRBV5-3	NA	TGTGCCAGTGGGCTCAGGTCCTACGAGCAGTACTTC	CASGLRSYEQYF
TRBJ2-1	NA	TRBV7-9	NA	TGTGCCAGCAGCCAGGACACGGAGGCCTACAATGAGCAGTTCTTC	CASSQDTEAYNEQFF
TRBJ2-2	NA	TRBV19	NA	TGTGCCAGTAGTATCGGGGGACCCGGGGAGCTGTTTTTT	CASSIGGPGELFF
TRBJ1-6	NA	TRBV2	NA	TGTGCCAGCAGCCCCCAGTTTGGGATTAGTTCACCCCTCCACTTT	CASSPQFGISSPLHF
TRBJ2-5	once	TRBV6-5	TRBD2	TGTGCCAGCAGTTACACTTCTAGCGGCCCCGGGACCCAGTACTTC	CASSYTSSGPGTQYF
TRBJ1-1	NA	TRBV11-3	TRBD1	TGTGCCAGCAGCTTAGCAGCGGGACAGGGGTCACCGAACACTGAAGCTTTCTTT	CASSLAAGQGSPNTEAFF
TRBJ1-2	few	TRBV2	NA	TGTGCCAGCCCTGAGGGGGGTGGTTTATCCTATGGCTACACCTTC	CASPEGGGLSYGYTF
TRBJ2-7	NA	TRBV15	NA	TGTGCCACCAGCAGAGATTGGGGGGAGCAGTACTTC	CATSRDWGEQYF
TRBJ2-7	NA	TRBV20-1	NA	TGCAGTGCTAGTATAACGGCAGACGAGCAGTACTTC	CSASITADEQYF
TRBJ1-3	NA	TRBV10-3	NA	TGTGCCATCAGTGAGCCGATACTGGACTCTGGAAACACCATATATTTT	CAISEPILDSGNTIYF
TRBJ1-2	NA	TRBV19	NA	TGTGCCAGTAGTATGACCGGACAGCTACATGGCTACACCTTC	CASSMTGQLHGYTF
TRBJ2-1	NA	TRBV9	TRBD2	TGTGCCAGCAGCGTAGGAGGACTAGCGGGAGTTGGAGGTGAGCAGTTCTTC	CASSVGGLAGVGGEQFF
TRBJ1-1	NA	TRBV10-3	NA	TGTGCCATCAGTGCGCAGGGCATCCCGTCGAACACTGAAGCTTTCTTT	CAISAQGIPSNTEAFF
TRBJ2-5	NA	TRBV5-1	TRBD2	TGCGCCAGCAGCTTGTACGCGGGAGAGGGAGAGACCCAGTACTTC	CASSLYAGEGETQYF
TRBJ2-1	NA	TRBV7-8	NA	TGTGCCAGCAGCAGATATTCAAGTTCTGGCTCCTACAATGAGCAGTTCTTC	CASSRYSSSGSYNEQFF
TRBJ1-1	NA	TRBV6-5	TRBD1	TGTGCCAGCAGACAGGGGGCTGGGAACACTGAAGCTTTCTTT	CASRQGAGNTEAFF
TRBJ1-3	NA	TRBV5-6	NA	TGTGCCAGCAGCCGGGACATCAAAAACACCATATATTTT	CASSRDIKNTIYF
TRBJ1-5	NA	TRBV27	NA	TGTGCCAGCAGCTCAATTTCTGGCGAACCCCAGCATTTT	CASSSISGEPQHF
TRBJ1-2	NA	TRBV27	NA	TGTGCCAGCAGTTGGGACGGAAACTATGGCTACACCTTC	CASSWDGNYGYTF
TRBJ1-1	few	TRBV6-2/TRBV6-3	NA	TGTGCCAGCAGTGATGGACGGGGCACTGAAGCTTTCTTT	CASSDGRGTEAFF
TRBJ1-1	NA	TRBV29-1	NA	TGCAGCGTTGGGGGCCTGGGCAGAGGGAACACTGAAGCTTTCTTT	CSVGGLGRGNTEAFF
TRBJ2-7	NA	TRBV7-9	NA	TGTGCCAGCAGCGCCCCAGGGACCTACGAGCAGTACTTC	CASSAPGTYEQYF
TRBJ2-2	NA	TRBV25-1	TRBD2	TGTGCCAGCGGCCGCGGGCGGGAGTGGGGTACCGGGGAGCTGTTTTTT	CASGRGREWGTGELFF
TRBJ1-6	NA	TRBV7-3	NA	TGTGCCAGCAGCTTACATGGGGATTCACCCCTCCACTTT	CASSLHGDSPLHF
TRBJ1-1	NA	TRBV18	NA	TGTGCCAGCTCCGCGGCCAGTTCGGCGGAAGCTTTCTTT	CASSAASSAEAFF
TRBJ1-3	NA	TRBV12-3/TRBV12-4	NA	TGTGCCAGCAGTTCGAGCCGAGGGGGCACCATATATTTT	CASSSSRGGTIYF
TRBJ2-7	few	TRBV30	TRBD2	TGTGCCTGGGGGGGACTAGCAGACTACGGAACCTACGAGCAGTACTTC	CAWGGLADYGTYEQYF
TRBJ2-3	NA	TRBV27	TRBD2	TGTGCCAGCAGTTTATCGGTAGCGGGGACGTTGTATTTT	CASSLSVAGTLYF
TRBJ1-5	NA	TRBV6-5	NA	TGTGCCAGCGTTAGCAGGGCCAACAATCAGCCCCAGCATTTT	CASVSRANNQPQHF
TRBJ1-1	NA	TRBV12-5	NA	TGTGCTAGTGGCCCCAACACTGAAGCTTTCTTT	CASGPNTEAFF
TRBJ2-7	NA	TRBV6-5	NA	TGTGCCAGCAGTTACTCCCAGACCTACGAGCAGTACTTC	CASSYSQTYEQYF
TRBJ1-6	NA	TRBV11-2	NA	TGTGCCAGCAGCACCCGCGGGAAGAATTCACCCCTCCACTTT	CASSTRGKNSPLHF
TRBJ2-5	NA	TRBV13	NA	TGTGCCAGCAGCATCACCCCAGGGGGGGGAGAGACCCAGTACTTC	CASSITPGGGETQYF
TRBJ2-5	NA	TRBV7-8	NA	TGTGCCAGCAGCTTAGTTCTCGGACGAGGGAAGGGGGAGACCCAGTACTTC	CASSLVLGRGKGETQYF
TRBJ1-6	NA	TRBV19	NA	TGTGCCAGTAGTTCGGGCAGTCGGCCTATTGATTCACCCCTCCACTTT	CASSSGSRPIDSPLHF
TRBJ1-1	NA	TRBV27	NA	TGTGCCAGCAGTTTATCCTCGGGGTCCTACGCTGAAGCTTTCTTT	CASSLSSGSYAEAFF
TRBJ2-3	NA	TRBV29-1	NA	TGCAGCGTTGACGTCGGGACAGATACGCAGTATTTT	CSVDVGTDTQYF
TRBJ2-2	NA	TRBV30	NA	TGTGCCTGGAGTACGGGTTTCACCGGGGAGCTGTTTTTT	CAWSTGFTGELFF
TRBJ2-2	NA	TRBV5-1	NA	TGCGCCAGCAGCTTGTTAGGGGCCACCGGGGAGCTGTTTTTT	CASSLLGATGELFF
TRBJ2-7	NA	TRBV3-1/TRBV3-2	NA	TGTGCCAGCAGCCAAACAGGAGGTAACTACGAGCAGTACTTC	CASSQTGGNYEQYF
TRBJ2-3	NA	TRBV19	NA	TGTGCCAGTAGTACGACGATTGGTCGAACAGATACGCAGTATTTT	CASSTTIGRTDTQYF
TRBJ1-5	NA	TRBV3-1/TRBV3-2	NA	TGTGCCAGCAGCCAAGTGGCTTCTCAGCATTTT	CASSQVASQHF
TRBJ2-7	NA	TRBV4-2	NA	TGTGCCAGCAGCCCAGGGGGAGGGTACGAGCAGTACTTC	CASSPGGGYEQYF
TRBJ1-5	NA	TRBV6-2/TRBV6-3	NA	TGTGCCAGCAGCTCCTCAGGTTTCCTGGAACAGCCCCAGCATTTT	CASSSSGFLEQPQHF
TRBJ1-5	NA	TRBV7-2	NA	TGTGCCAGCAGCTTAGTGGGCAGGGATTATCAGCCCCAGCATTTT	CASSLVGRDYQPQHF